The source of this TCR beta chain is a study of blood T cell repertoires in COVID-19. The overall study: Sites across the United States, Italy and Spain contributed samples from acute and convalescent COVID-19. PBMCs, B-cell-depleted T cells, or T cells were the source of the cDNA or gDNA that made up the material.

V lost 0 bases to trimming and J lost 0 bases; unmatched junction nucleotides: 3. The length of the CDR3 is 16 residues. CDR1 GTSNPN and CDR2 SVGIG come from the germline V gene (reference sequence). Per the authors' pipeline: Cell counts per sample came from amplifying reference gene primers. The table came from immunoSEQ multiplex PCR; TCRdb's copy has only in-frame clones and leaves some out. That table is the source of V, J and clone size, and D and trimming were worked out from the DNA. The sample shows 70,000 to 95,000 clones, 92% of them seen only once. Source material: peripheral blood. The chain employs TRBV30 and TRBJ1-5; 9 bases align to TRBD1. The TCR comes from a woman in her sixties or seventies with active COVID-19. The DNA of the CDR3 is TGTGCCTGGAGTGTCAGGACAGGGGATAGCAATCAGCCCCAGCATTTT. Protein product: CAWSVRTGDSNQPQHF.